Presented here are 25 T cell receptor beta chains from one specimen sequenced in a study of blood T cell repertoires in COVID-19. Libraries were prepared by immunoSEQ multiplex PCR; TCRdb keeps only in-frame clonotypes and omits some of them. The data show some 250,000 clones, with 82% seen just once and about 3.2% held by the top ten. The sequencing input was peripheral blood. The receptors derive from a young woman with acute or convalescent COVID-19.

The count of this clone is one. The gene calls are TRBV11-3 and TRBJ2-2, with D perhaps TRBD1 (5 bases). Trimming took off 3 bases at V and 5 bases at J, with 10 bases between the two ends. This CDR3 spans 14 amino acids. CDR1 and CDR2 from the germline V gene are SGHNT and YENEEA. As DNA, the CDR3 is TGTGCCAGCAGCTTTTCCAGGGTAACCGGGGAGCTGTTTTTT. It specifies CASSFSRVTGELFF.

The CDR3 sequence: CATSGGGKAFF. The DNA of the CDR3 is TGTGCCACCTCGGGGGGGGGAAAAGCTTTCTTT. The chain employs TRBV2 and TRBJ1-1; tentative D call: TRBD1 (5 bases). V was shortened by 10 bases and J by 9 bases, with 15 bases between the two germline ends. Germline V CDR1 and CDR2: SNHLY, FYNNEI. The CDR3 runs to 11 residues.

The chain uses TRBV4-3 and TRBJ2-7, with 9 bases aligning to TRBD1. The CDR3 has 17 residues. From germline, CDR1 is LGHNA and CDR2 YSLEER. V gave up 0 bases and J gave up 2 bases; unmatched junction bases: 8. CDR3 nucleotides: TGCGCCAGCAGCCAAGAATTTGGGACAGGGATCCCCTACGAGCAGTACTTC. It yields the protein CASSQEFGTGIPYEQYF.

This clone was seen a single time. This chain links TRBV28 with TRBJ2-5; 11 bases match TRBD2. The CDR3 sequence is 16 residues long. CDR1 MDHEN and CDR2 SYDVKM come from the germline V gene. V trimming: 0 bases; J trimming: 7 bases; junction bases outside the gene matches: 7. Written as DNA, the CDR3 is TGTGCCAGCAGTTTATGGTTAGCGGGAGGGCCCGGGACCCAGTACTTC. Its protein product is CASSLWLAGGPGTQYF.

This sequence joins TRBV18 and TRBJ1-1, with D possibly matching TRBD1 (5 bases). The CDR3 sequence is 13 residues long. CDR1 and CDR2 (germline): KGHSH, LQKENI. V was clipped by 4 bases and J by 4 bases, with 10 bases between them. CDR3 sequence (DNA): TGTGCCAGCTCACAGGGGCCTGGCACTGAAGCTTTCTTT. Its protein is CASSQGPGTEAFF.

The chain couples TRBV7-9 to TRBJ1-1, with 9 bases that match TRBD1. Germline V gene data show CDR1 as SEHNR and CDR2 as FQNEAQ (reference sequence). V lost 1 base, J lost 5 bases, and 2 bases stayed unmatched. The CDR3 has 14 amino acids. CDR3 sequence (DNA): TGTGCCAGCAGCTTAGTGACAGGGGGTACTGAAGCTTTCTTT. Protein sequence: CASSLVTGGTEAFF. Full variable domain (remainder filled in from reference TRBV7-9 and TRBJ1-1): DTGVSQNPRHKITKRGQNVTFRCDPISEHNRLYWYRQTLGQGPEFLTYFQNEAQLEKSRLLSDRFSAERPKGSFSTLEIQRTEQGDSAMYLCASSLVTGGTEAFFGQGTRLTVV.

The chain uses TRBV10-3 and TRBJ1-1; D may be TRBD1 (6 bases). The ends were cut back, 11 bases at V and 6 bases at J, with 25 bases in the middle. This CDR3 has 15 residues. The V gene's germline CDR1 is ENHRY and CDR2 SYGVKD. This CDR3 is CAVSGSSERTAEAFF. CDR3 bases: TGTGCCGTTAGTGGGAGTTCTGAAAGGACAGCTGAAGCTTTCTTT.

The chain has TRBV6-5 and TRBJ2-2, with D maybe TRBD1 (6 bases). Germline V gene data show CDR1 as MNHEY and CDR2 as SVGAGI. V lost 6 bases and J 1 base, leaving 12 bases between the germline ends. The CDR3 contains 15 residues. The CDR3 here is CASRQGSVNTGELFF. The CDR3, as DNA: TGTGCCAGCAGACAGGGTTCGGTGAACACCGGGGAGCTGTTTTTT.

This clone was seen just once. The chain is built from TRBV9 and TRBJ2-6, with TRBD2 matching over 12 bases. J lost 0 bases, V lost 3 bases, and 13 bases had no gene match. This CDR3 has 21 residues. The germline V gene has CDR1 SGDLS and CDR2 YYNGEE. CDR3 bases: TGTGCCAGCAGCGATCCGGTGAGACTAGCGGGGGTTAGCTCTGGGGCCAACGTCCTGACTTTC. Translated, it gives CASSDPVRLAGVSSGANVLTF.

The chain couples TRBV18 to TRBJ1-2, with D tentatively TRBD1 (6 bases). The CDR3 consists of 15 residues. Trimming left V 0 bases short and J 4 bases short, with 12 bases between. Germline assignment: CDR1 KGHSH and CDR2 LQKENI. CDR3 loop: CASSPPDSYIYGYTF. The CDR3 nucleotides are TGTGCCAGCTCACCACCGGACAGCTATATCTATGGCTACACCTTC.

DNA for the CDR3: TGTGCCAGCAGTTACGCCTCCACGGGTGAGCAGTTCTTC. Encoded protein: CASSYASTGEQFF. The chain has TRBV6-6 and TRBJ2-1; D gene uncertain. The CDR3 is 13 residues long. The V gene lost 2 bases and the J gene lost 9 bases, with 11 bases spanning the gap. Germline CDR1 is MNHNY and CDR2 is SVGAGI (reference sequence).

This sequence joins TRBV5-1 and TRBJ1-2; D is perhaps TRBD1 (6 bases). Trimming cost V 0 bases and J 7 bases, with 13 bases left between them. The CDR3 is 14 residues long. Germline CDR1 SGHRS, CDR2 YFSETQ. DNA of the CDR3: TGCGCCAGCAGCTTGGATGACAGGTCCCTTGGCTACACCTTC. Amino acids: CASSLDDRSLGYTF.

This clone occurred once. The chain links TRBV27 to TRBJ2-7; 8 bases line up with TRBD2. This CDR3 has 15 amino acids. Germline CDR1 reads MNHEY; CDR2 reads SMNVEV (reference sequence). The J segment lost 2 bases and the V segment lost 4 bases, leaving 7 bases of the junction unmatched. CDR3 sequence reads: CASSSLAGPTYEQYF. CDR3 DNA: TGTGCCAGCAGTTCCTTAGCGGGGCCCACCTACGAGCAGTACTTC.

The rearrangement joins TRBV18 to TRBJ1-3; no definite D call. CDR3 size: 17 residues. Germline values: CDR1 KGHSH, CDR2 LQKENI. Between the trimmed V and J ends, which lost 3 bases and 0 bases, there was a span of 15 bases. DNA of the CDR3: TGTGCCAGCTCACCGGTTCCGGCGGACTTCTCTGGAAACACCATATATTTT. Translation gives CASSPVPADFSGNTIYF.

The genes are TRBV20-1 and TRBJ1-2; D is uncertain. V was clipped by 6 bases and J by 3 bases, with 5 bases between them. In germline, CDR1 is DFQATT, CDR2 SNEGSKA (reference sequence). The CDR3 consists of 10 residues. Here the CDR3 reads CSAQYYGYTF. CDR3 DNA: TGCAGTGCGCAGTACTATGGCTACACCTTC.

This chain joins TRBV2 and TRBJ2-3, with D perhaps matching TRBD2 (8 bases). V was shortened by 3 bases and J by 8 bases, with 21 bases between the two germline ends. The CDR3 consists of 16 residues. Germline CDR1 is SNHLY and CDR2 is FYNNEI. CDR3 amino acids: CASSESLREGAGTQYF. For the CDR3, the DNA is TGTGCCAGCAGTGAGTCCCTCCGGGAGGGGGCGGGTACGCAGTATTTT.

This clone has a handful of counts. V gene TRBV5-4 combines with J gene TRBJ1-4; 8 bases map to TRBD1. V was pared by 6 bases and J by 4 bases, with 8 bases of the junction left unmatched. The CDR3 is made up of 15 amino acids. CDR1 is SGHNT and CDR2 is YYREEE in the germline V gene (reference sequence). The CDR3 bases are TGTGCCAGCAACATAGACAGGGGCGGTAATGAAAAACTGTTTTTT. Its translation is CASNIDRGGNEKLFF.

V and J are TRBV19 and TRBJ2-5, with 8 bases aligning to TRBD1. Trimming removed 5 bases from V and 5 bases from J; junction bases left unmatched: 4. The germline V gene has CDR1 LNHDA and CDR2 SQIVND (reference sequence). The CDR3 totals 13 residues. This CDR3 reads CASSRRDRETQYF. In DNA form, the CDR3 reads TGTGCCAGTAGTCGCCGGGACAGGGAGACCCAGTACTTC.

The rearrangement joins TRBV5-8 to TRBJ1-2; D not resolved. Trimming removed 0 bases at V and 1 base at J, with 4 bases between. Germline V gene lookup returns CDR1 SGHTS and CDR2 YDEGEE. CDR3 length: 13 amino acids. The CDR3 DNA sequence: TGTGCCAGCAGCTTGGTCAGTAACTATGGCTACACCTTC. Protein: CASSLVSNYGYTF. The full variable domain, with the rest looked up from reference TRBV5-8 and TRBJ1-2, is EAGVTQSPTHLIKTRGQQATLRCSPISGHTSVYWYQQALGLGLQFLLWYDEGEERNRGNFPPRFSGRQFPNYSSELNVNALELEDSALYLCASSLVSNYGYTFGSGTRLTVV.

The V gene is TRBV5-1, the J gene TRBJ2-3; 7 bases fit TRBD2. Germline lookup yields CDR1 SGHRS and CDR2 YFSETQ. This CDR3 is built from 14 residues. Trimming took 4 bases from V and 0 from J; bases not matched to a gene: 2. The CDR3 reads CASSRRESTDTQYF. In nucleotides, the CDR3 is TGCGCCAGCAGCAGGCGGGAGAGCACAGATACGCAGTATTTT.

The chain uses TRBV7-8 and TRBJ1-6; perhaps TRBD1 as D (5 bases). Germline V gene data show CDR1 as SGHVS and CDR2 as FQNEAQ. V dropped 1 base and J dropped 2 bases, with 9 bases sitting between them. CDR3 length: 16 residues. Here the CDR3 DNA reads TGTGCCAGCAGCTTAGAGGGGAGGACCTATAATTCACCCCTCCACTTT. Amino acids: CASSLEGRTYNSPLHF.

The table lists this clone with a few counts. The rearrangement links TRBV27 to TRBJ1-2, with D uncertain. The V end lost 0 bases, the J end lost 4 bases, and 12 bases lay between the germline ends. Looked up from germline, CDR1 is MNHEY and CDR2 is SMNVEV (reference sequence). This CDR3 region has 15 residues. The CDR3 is CASSLSSGGFYGYTF. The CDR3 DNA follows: TGTGCCAGCAGTTTATCGAGCGGCGGCTTCTATGGCTACACCTTC.

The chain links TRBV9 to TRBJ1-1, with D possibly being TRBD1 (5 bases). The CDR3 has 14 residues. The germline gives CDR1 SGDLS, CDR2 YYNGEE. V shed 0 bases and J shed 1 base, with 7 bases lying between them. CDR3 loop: CASSVVQGNTEAFF. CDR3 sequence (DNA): TGTGCCAGCAGCGTAGTCCAGGGGAACACTGAAGCTTTCTTT.

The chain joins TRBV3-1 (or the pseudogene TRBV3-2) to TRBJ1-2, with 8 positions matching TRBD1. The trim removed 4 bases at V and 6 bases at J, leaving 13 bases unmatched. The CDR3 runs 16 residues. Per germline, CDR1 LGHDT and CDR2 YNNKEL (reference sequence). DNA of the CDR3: TGTGCCAGCAGCCCGGGCGATACATCAGGGGGCAATGGCTACACCTTC. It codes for CASSPGDTSGGNGYTF.

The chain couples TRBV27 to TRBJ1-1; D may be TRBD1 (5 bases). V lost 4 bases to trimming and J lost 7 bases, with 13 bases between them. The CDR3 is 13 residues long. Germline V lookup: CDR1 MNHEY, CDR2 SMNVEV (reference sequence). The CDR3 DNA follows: TGTGCCAGCAGTTCACTTGGGGGGATTGAAGCTTTCTTT. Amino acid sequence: CASSSLGGIEAFF.